This is a list of T cell receptor beta chains from one sample in a study of early T cells in non-severe SARS-CoV-2 infection. MiXCR, run by TCRdb on the 5' RACE reads, gives a single entry per CDR3 protein. Of more than 90,000 distinct CDR3 sequences listed, approximately 10% are singletons. Sample: whole blood. The source is an adult who was a healthcare worker with PCR-confirmed SARS-CoV-2 infection or an uninfected control (not recorded which). Both conserved end residues are part of each CDR3. D genes are given only for firm matches. Expanded clones are given a class, and other clones once, few, many or no size at all.

V	J	D	size	CDR3	DNA
TRBV14	TRBJ2-7	-	-	CASSRLDSYEQYF	TGTGCCAGCAGCCGACTGGACAGCTACGAGCAGTACTTC
TRBV6-2/TRBV6-3	TRBJ2-3	-	few	CASSYRQQDTDTQYF	TGTGCCAGCAGTTACAGGCAACAGGACACAGATACGCAGTATTTT
TRBV10-2	TRBJ1-5	-	few	CASSEDGKAHQPQHF	TGCGCCAGCAGTGAGGATGGGAAGGCTCATCAGCCCCAGCATTTT
TRBV6-1	TRBJ2-7	-	-	CASSEGHGYEQYF	TGTGCCAGCAGTGAAGGACACGGCTACGAGCAGTACTTC
TRBV5-1	TRBJ1-1	-	many	CASSSEQGVRTRAFF	TGCGCCAGCAGCTCGGAACAGGGAGTCCGGACCAGGGCTTTCTTT
TRBV6-1	TRBJ1-2	-	many	CASSVARGSQNNYGYTF	TGTGCCAGCAGTGTGGCCCGCGGAAGCCAGAATAACTATGGCTACACCTTC
TRBV5-1	TRBJ2-3	-	many	CASSSMWGNTDTQYF	TGCGCCAGCAGCTCGATGTGGGGCAACACAGATACGCAGTATTTT
TRBV20-1	TRBJ2-5	-	many	CSARDHRGRLQETQYF	TGCAGTGCTAGAGATCACCGGGGTCGCCTACAAGAGACCCAGTACTTC
TRBV27	TRBJ2-7	-	few	CASGVGGFYEQYF	TGTGCCAGCGGGGTGGGGGGTTTCTACGAGCAGTACTTC
TRBV6-6	TRBJ1-2	-	many	CASSLQPAYGYTF	TGTGCCAGCAGTCTCCAGCCAGCGTATGGCTACACCTTC
TRBV9	TRBJ2-3	-	few	CASSVISAPDTQYF	TGTGCCAGCAGCGTAATTAGCGCGCCAGATACGCAGTATTTT
TRBV4-1	TRBJ1-1	-	few	CASSRRKDAMNTEAFF	TGCGCCAGCAGCCGTAGGAAAGATGCCATGAACACTGAAGCTTTCTTT
TRBV29-1	TRBJ1-3	TRBD1	-	CSVWDRGDGNTIYF	TGCAGCGTCTGGGACAGGGGAGACGGAAACACCATATATTTT
TRBV6-5	TRBJ2-1	TRBD2	-	CASSMLSGGSSYNEQFF	TGTGCCAGCAGCATGCTAAGCGGGGGGAGCTCCTACAATGAGCAGTTCTTC
TRBV20-1	TRBJ1-2	TRBD1	few	CSAISQGAYNYGYTF	TGCAGTGCTATTTCACAGGGGGCGTATAACTATGGCTACACCTTC
TRBV28	TRBJ2-5	TRBD1	-	CASSLLGTEQETQYF	TGTGCCAGCAGTTTATTGGGGACAGAACAAGAGACCCAGTACTTC
TRBV19	TRBJ2-2	TRBD2	-	CASTFWTGGPNTGELFF	TGTGCCAGTACCTTCTGGACGGGAGGGCCGAACACCGGGGAGCTGTTTTTT
TRBV24-1	TRBJ2-1	-	few	CATSGLGFYEQFF	TGTGCCACCAGTGGATTAGGGTTTTATGAGCAGTTCTTC
TRBV5-6	TRBJ1-6	-	few	CASSLGPDYSPLHF	TGTGCCAGCAGCTTGGGACCGGACTATTCACCCCTCCACTTT
TRBV28	TRBJ1-5	-	few	CASSSQGMSNQPQHF	TGTGCCAGCAGTTCCCAAGGCATGAGCAATCAGCCCCAGCATTTT
TRBV4-1	TRBJ2-7	-	-	CASSQGGSYEQYF	TGCGCCAGCAGCCAAGGGGGCAGCTACGAGCAGTACTTC
TRBV2	TRBJ1-2	-	-	CASTEQPYGYTF	TGTGCCAGCACCGAGCAGCCCTATGGCTACACCTTC
TRBV29-1	TRBJ2-3	TRBD2	many	CSAKPTSVTDTQYF	TGCAGCGCCAAGCCTACTAGCGTTACAGATACGCAGTATTTT
TRBV27	TRBJ1-3	-	few	CASSETGFLSGNTIYF	TGTGCCAGCAGTGAAACAGGTTTCCTCTCTGGAAACACCATATATTTT
TRBV28	TRBJ2-7	-	many	CASSRLGYEQYF	TGTGCCAGCAGCCGACTAGGGTACGAGCAGTACTTC
TRBV5-1	TRBJ2-2	-	-	CASSFTIENTGELFF	TGCGCCAGCAGCTTTACCATCGAAAACACCGGGGAGCTGTTTTTT
TRBV18	TRBJ1-1	-	many	CASSPLAMNTEAFF	TGTGCCAGCTCACCACTTGCGATGAACACTGAAGCTTTCTTT
TRBV4-1	TRBJ2-7	TRBD2	-	CASSQVGGSSYEQYF	TGCGCCAGCAGCCAAGTTGGCGGGAGCTCCTACGAGCAGTACTTC
TRBV9	TRBJ2-7	-	-	CASSPRRNSYEQYF	TGTGCCAGCAGCCCCAGACGGAACTCCTACGAGCAGTACTTC
TRBV27	TRBJ1-5	-	-	CASSSAQGSGQPQHF	TGTGCCAGCAGTTCCGCACAGGGCAGTGGTCAGCCCCAGCATTTT
TRBV3-1	TRBJ2-1	-	-	CASSSPGASNEQFF	TGTGCCAGCAGCTCCCCAGGGGCTAGCAATGAGCAGTTCTTC
TRBV18	TRBJ2-2	-	many	CASSPDAGTGELFF	TGTGCCAGCTCACCAGACGCCGGCACCGGGGAGCTGTTTTTT
TRBV5-4	TRBJ1-1	TRBD1	few	CATVDRGHSQTEAFF	TGTGCCACCGTAGACAGGGGGCACTCCCAGACTGAAGCTTTCTTT
TRBV7-6	TRBJ1-1	-	few	CASSLDSGGAEAFF	TGTGCCAGCAGCTTAGATTCGGGGGGCGCTGAAGCTTTCTTT
TRBV20-1	TRBJ2-2	TRBD1	few	CSAPGQGDTGELFF	TGCAGTGCTCCGGGACAGGGGGACACCGGGGAGCTGTTTTTT
TRBV7-2	TRBJ1-6	-	many	CASSLAGVFSPLHF	TGTGCCAGCAGCTTAGCTGGGGTTTTCTCACCCCTCCACTTT
TRBV29-1	TRBJ1-2	-	-	CSVPENYGYTF	TGCAGCGTTCCAGAGAACTATGGCTACACCTTC
TRBV12-3/TRBV12-4	TRBJ1-1	TRBD1	many	CASSSGQGARYTEAFF	TGTGCCAGCAGCTCCGGACAGGGGGCTAGGTACACTGAAGCTTTCTTT
TRBV2	TRBJ2-6	-	many	CASRTGPGTGANVLTF	TGTGCCAGCAGGACGGGACCCGGGACTGGGGCCAACGTCCTGACTTTC
TRBV29-1	TRBJ2-3	-	many	CSLRQFTDTQYF	TGCAGTCTGCGTCAGTTTACAGATACGCAGTATTTT
TRBV15	TRBJ2-7	TRBD1	few	CATSRRTGGYEQYF	TGTGCCACCAGCAGGAGGACAGGGGGTTACGAGCAGTACTTC